This TCR beta chain was recovered during a study of early T cells in non-severe SARS-CoV-2 infection. About the research overall: Bulk RNA taken from unsorted whole blood was sequenced, leaving chains unpaired.

This clonotype has just a few counts. What it binds is not known. Study outcomes and limitations: Reliance on VDJdb matching favored anti-spike CD8 responses; private and CD4 specificities were missed.

The CDR3 runs to 20 residues. Germline V gene lookup returns CDR1 MDHEN and CDR2 SYDVKM. Germline trimming cut 4 bases from V and 0 bases from J; bases unmatched to any gene: 13. Molecules of cDNA were individually given unique molecular identifiers that were attached to them. MiXCR, applied by TCRdb to the 5' RACE reads, yields one record per CDR3 protein. The repertoire holds approximately 75,000 distinct CDR3 sequences, with about 15% as singletons. This receptor was obtained from an adult who was a healthcare worker with PCR-confirmed SARS-CoV-2 infection or an uninfected control (not recorded which). The chain recombines TRBV28 with TRBJ2-3; 13 positions agree with TRBD2. Material: whole blood, obtained at baseline. The CDR3 reads CASSSYLRLAGGLSTDTQYF. For the CDR3, the DNA is TGTGCCAGCAGTTCCTATCTTAGACTAGCGGGAGGACTTAGCACAGATACGCAGTATTTT.